A single sample gave rise to the 21 T cell receptor beta chains below, sequenced in a study of cytomegalovirus exposure and HLA in healthy donors. PCR primers comprised 60 Vbeta and 13 Jbeta primers. Repertoires were generated with immunoSEQ multiplex PCR, while TCRdb's copy carries only in-frame clones and drops some. This sample has 210,000 or so clones, with roughly 73% found just once. The specimen was PBMCs. These receptors originate from a woman aged 25 to 39 in good health and CMV-seropositive.

The J gene is TRBJ1-5, the V gene TRBV19, with TRBD1 identical over 8 bases. With V trimmed by 5 bases and J by 6 bases, 9 bases remained unmatched. The CDR3 is made up of 15 amino acids. Germline V gene sequence: CDR1 LNHDA, CDR2 SQIVND (reference sequence). The CDR3: CASSPRTGRIQPQHF. Here the CDR3 DNA reads TGTGCCAGTAGTCCAAGGACAGGGAGGATTCAGCCCCAGCATTTT.

This chain joins TRBV28 and TRBJ2-7; perhaps TRBD1 as D (7 bases). The V and J ends lost 6 bases and 9 bases respectively, with 18 bases between them. Germline V lookup: CDR1 MDHEN, CDR2 SYDVKM. The CDR3 has 13 residues. In DNA, the CDR3 is TGTGCCAGCAGGACAGGGATACGGAGGGGGCAGTACTTC. This codes for CASRTGIRRGQYF.

The chain uses TRBV5-5 and TRBJ1-3; 9 bases are shared with TRBD1. There are 15 residues in the CDR3. Germline V lookup: CDR1 SGHKS, CDR2 YYEKEE (reference sequence). V gave up 7 bases and J gave up 7 bases; unmatched junction bases: 12. CDR3 in amino acids: CASYNLGTGMNTIYF. The CDR3 DNA follows: TGTGCCAGCTATAATCTCGGGACAGGGATGAACACCATATATTTT.

The V and J genes are TRBV14 and TRBJ1-1; tentative D call: TRBD1 (6 bases). Per the germline V gene, CDR1 is SGHDN and CDR2 is FVKESK. The CDR3 extends over 15 amino acids. Trimming left V 1 base short and J 5 bases short, with 14 bases between. The DNA of the CDR3 is TGTGCCAGCAGCCAAGTTGATAGGGGGTGGACTGAAGCTTTCTTT. Translation: CASSQVDRGWTEAFF.

This clone was observed a single time. This chain links TRBV4-2 with TRBJ2-2, with TRBD1 as a possible D gene (6 bases). CDR3 size: 16 residues. The germline CDR1 and CDR2 sequences are LGHNA and YNFKEQ. V lost 4 bases and J lost 2, with 14 bases in between. The chain's CDR3 is CASSRGTLTNTGELFF. CDR3 DNA sequence: TGTGCCAGCAGCCGAGGGACACTCACAAACACCGGGGAGCTGTTTTTT.

This chain joins TRBV4-3 and TRBJ2-1, with 7 bases identical to TRBD2. The CDR3 loop spans 14 amino acids. With 4 bases clipped from V and 4 bases from J, the junction kept 4 bases outside the gene matches. CDR1 is LGHNA, CDR2 YSLEER, per germline. CDR3 sequence: CASSRASGYNEQFF. The CDR3 nucleotides read TGCGCCAGCAGCCGGGCTAGCGGATACAATGAGCAGTTCTTC.

This clone appeared a single time. This sequence joins TRBV9 and TRBJ2-7, with a possible D match to TRBD2 (5 bases). The CDR3 spans 14 residues. V shed 7 bases and J shed 2 bases, with 16 bases lying between them. The germline V gene encodes CDR1 SGDLS and CDR2 YYNGEE. The CDR3 DNA sequence: TGTGCCAGCGGTCCTCACCCCGGGACCTACGAGCAGTACTTC. Translation gives CASGPHPGTYEQYF.

The chain combines TRBV5-1 with TRBJ1-5, with 7 positions matching TRBD1. Germline V gives CDR1 SGHRS, CDR2 YFSETQ. With V trimmed by 2 bases and J by 6 bases, 5 bases remained unmatched. The CDR3 has 14 amino acids. The CDR3 DNA reads TGCGCCAGCAGCTTAGGGGGCCCATCTCAGCCCCAGCATTTT. Translation gives CASSLGGPSQPQHF. The variable domain in full, with the rest retrieved from reference TRBV5-1 and TRBJ1-5, is KAGVTQTPRYLIKTRGQQVTLSCSPISGHRSVSWYQQTPGQGLQFLFEYFSETQRNKGNFPGRFSGRQFSNSRSEMNVSTLELGDSALYLCASSLGGPSQPQHFGDGTRLSIL.

This clone was picked up a small number of times. The chain employs TRBV11-2 and TRBJ2-2; 10 nucleotides align to TRBD2. Trimming at V came to 4 bases and at J to 8 bases, leaving 4 bases not matched to a gene. CDR1 SGHAT and CDR2 FQNNGV come from the germline V gene. CDR3 length: 14 residues. DNA for the CDR3: TGTGCCAGCAGCTCCGGGACTAGCGTGGGGGAGCTGTTTTTT. Translated: CASSSGTSVGELFF. The whole variable domain, filled in from reference TRBV11-2 and TRBJ2-2, reads EAGVAQSPRYKIIEKRQSVAFWCNPISGHATLYWYQQILGQGPKLLIQFQNNGVVDDSQLPKDRFSAERLKGVDSTLKIQPAKLEDSAVYLCASSSGTSVGELFFGEGSRLTVL.

As for this clone: Different DNA sequences within this sample yield the same CDR3. J is TRBJ2-5 and V is TRBV5-4; D ambiguous. With 0 bases removed from V and 2 bases from J, the gap between germline ends came to 8 bases. Germline V gene lookup returns CDR1 SGHNT and CDR2 YYREEE (reference sequence). CDR3 length: 14 residues. CDR3 nucleotide sequence: TGTGCCAGCAGCTTGGCGGGTGTTCAAGAGACCCAGTACTTC. Translated: CASSLAGVQETQYF.

V usage is TRBV4-1 and J usage is TRBJ1-1; perhaps TRBD1 as D (6 bases). The germline gives CDR1 MGHRA, CDR2 YSYEKL. V gave up 7 bases and J gave up 4 bases, with 19 bases separating them. CDR3 length: 15 amino acids. The CDR3, as DNA: TGCGCCAGCAACCATGCCTCACAGGGATCCACTGAAGCTTTCTTT. Translated: CASNHASQGSTEAFF.

The chain has TRBV19 and TRBJ2-2, with 8 positions matching TRBD1. The trim removed 5 bases at V and 5 bases at J, leaving 4 bases unmatched. Germline values: CDR1 LNHDA, CDR2 SQIVND (reference sequence). This CDR3 region has 14 residues. The CDR3 DNA follows: TGTGCCAGTAGTCCGACAGGGGTAACCGGGGAGCTGTTTTTT. It translates to CASSPTGVTGELFF.

This clone was found a few times. The V gene is TRBV4-1, the J gene TRBJ2-7; TRBD2 matches at 7 bases. The CDR3 loop spans 14 amino acids. Per the germline V gene, CDR1 is MGHRA and CDR2 is YSYEKL. V shed 0 bases, J shed 5 bases, and the junction held 4 bases outside the gene matches. The CDR3 nucleotides read TGCGCCAGCAGCCAAGACGGGAGGATCAACGAGCAGTACTTC. This gives the protein CASSQDGRINEQYF.

This clone was observed a few times. CDR3 bases: TGTGCCTGGAACGAAGGGAGGAAGGCTGAAGCTTTCTTT. Residues: CAWNEGRKAEAFF. The chain is built from TRBV30 and TRBJ1-1; no reliable D call. V lost 4 bases, J lost 6 bases, and 15 bases lay in between. This CDR3 spans 13 amino acids. Germline loops: CDR1 GTSNPN, CDR2 SVGIG (reference sequence).

The chain combines TRBV30 with TRBJ1-1; D remains ambiguous. V was trimmed by 2 bases and J by 1 base, leaving 11 bases between them. CDR3 length: 14 residues. Germline values: CDR1 GTSNPN, CDR2 SVGIG (reference sequence). The CDR3 DNA reads TGTGCCTGGAGTCGACGGACTCCGAACACTGAAGCTTTCTTT. It translates to CAWSRRTPNTEAFF.

The J gene is TRBJ1-3, the V gene TRBV28; perhaps TRBD1 as D (5 bases). The V gene's germline CDR1 is MDHEN and CDR2 SYDVKM. With 6 bases removed from V and 3 bases from J, the gap between germline ends came to 15 bases. CDR3 length: 15 residues. The CDR3 protein is CASSHAGGVGNTIYF. The DNA for the CDR3 is TGTGCCAGCAGCCATGCCGGGGGAGTTGGAAACACCATATATTTT.

This chain links TRBV9 with TRBJ2-5; 8 bases are shared with TRBD2. The CDR3 contains 17 residues. Trimming cost V 0 bases and J 1 base; bases outside gene matches: 8. Looked up from germline, CDR1 is SGDLS and CDR2 is YYNGEE. CDR3 sequence: CASSVAGWREAQETQYF. DNA for the CDR3: TGTGCCAGCAGCGTAGCTGGCTGGCGGGAGGCCCAAGAGACCCAGTACTTC.

This chain uses TRBV30 with TRBJ1-4, with TRBD1 matching 9 bases. This CDR3 has 14 amino acids. V was clipped by 4 bases and J by 8 bases; unmatched bases: 8. Germline lookup yields CDR1 GTSNPN and CDR2 SVGIG (reference sequence). CDR3: CAWKPSGQGEKLFF. Written as DNA, the CDR3 is TGTGCCTGGAAGCCCTCGGGACAGGGAGAAAAACTGTTTTTT.

In DNA form, the CDR3 reads TGTGCCAGCAGTATCCGGGGGGCAACTAATGAAAAACTGTTTTTT. This sequence encodes CASSIRGATNEKLFF. This sequence joins TRBV2 and TRBJ1-4, with D perhaps matching TRBD1 (5 bases). Trimming removed 5 bases at V and 0 bases at J, with 10 bases between. This CDR3 has 15 amino acids. CDR1 and CDR2 from the germline V gene are SNHLY and FYNNEI.

J is TRBJ2-2 and V is TRBV2; 8 nucleotides line up with TRBD1. The V gene end was trimmed by 8 bases and the J gene end by 0 bases; junction bases not matched to a gene: 5. Looked up from germline, CDR1 is SNHLY and CDR2 is FYNNEI. This CDR3 has 15 amino acids. The CDR3 region has the DNA TGTGCCAGCCGCCCAGGGGGCTCGAACACCGGGGAGCTGTTTTTT. Amino acids: CASRPGGSNTGELFF.

The chain links TRBV5-1 to TRBJ2-1, with 8 bases that match TRBD1. After removal of 0 bases from V and 8 bases from J, the junction contained 7 bases not matched to a gene. The germline gives CDR1 SGHRS, CDR2 YFSETQ. The CDR3 spans 15 residues. This CDR3 is CASSLGQGSYDEQFF. Written as DNA, the CDR3 is TGCGCCAGCAGCTTGGGACAGGGGTCTTACGATGAGCAGTTCTTC.